This T cell receptor (beta chain) originates from a study of T-cell reconstitution after alpha-beta-depleted transplantation in children. TCRbeta library preparation incorporated unique molecular identifiers. TCRdb reprocessed the PCR reads via MiXCR and lists one record per CDR3 protein. In the table there are about 270,000 distinct CDR3 sequences, about a tenth of which are singletons. Germline V CDR1 and CDR2: MNHEY, SMNVEV (reference sequence). Trimming removed 2 bases at V and 2 bases at J, with 7 bases between. The CDR3 sequence is 14 residues long. The rearrangement links TRBV27 to TRBJ1-5; no clear D gene. The TCR sequence derives from a human donor who donated a stem cell graft to a child with SCID. The specimen comprised PBMCs from the stem cell graft donor, sampled from the stem cell graft. CDR3 sequence (DNA): TGTGCCAGCAGTTTAGGCAGTGGCAATCAGCCCCAGCATTTT. This translates into CASSLGSGNQPQHF.